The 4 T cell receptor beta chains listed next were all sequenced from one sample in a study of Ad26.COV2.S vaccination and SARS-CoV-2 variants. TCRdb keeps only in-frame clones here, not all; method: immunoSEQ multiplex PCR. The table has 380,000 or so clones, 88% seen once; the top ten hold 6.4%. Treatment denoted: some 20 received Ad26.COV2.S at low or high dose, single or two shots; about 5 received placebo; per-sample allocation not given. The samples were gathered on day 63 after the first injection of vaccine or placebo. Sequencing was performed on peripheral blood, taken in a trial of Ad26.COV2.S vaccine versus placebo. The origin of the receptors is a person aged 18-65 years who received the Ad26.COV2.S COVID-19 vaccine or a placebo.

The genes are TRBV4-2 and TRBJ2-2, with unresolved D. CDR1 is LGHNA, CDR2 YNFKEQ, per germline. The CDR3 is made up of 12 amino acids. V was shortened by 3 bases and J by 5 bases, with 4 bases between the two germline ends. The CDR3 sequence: CASSQRTGELFF. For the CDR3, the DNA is TGTGCCAGCAGCCAGAGAACCGGGGAGCTGTTTTTT.

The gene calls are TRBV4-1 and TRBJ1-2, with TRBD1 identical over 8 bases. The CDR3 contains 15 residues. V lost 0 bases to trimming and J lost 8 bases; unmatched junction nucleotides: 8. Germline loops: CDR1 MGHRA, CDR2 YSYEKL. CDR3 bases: TGCGCCAGCAGCCAAGATCAGGGGGCTTTCGTGGGCTACACCTTC. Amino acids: CASSQDQGAFVGYTF.

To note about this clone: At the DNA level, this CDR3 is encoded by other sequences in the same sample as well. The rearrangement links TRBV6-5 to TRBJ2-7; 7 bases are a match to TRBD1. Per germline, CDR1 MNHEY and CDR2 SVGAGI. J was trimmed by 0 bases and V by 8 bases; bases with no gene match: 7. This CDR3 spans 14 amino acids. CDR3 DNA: TGTGCCAGCTCACGACAGGGTAGCTCCTACGAGCAGTACTTC. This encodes CASSRQGSSYEQYF.

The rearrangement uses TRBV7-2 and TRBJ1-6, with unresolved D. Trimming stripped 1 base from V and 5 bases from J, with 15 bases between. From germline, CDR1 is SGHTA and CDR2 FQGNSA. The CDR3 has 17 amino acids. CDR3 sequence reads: CASSLGDYSRDNSPLHF. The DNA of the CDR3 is TGTGCCAGCAGCTTAGGTGATTACTCGAGAGATAATTCACCCCTCCACTTT.